One and the same sample provided the 27 T cell receptor beta chains below, sequenced in a study of T cell responses to AZD1222 COVID-19 vaccine. Measured with immunoSEQ multiplex PCR; TCRdb has only the in-frame clones, and not every one. Of about 160,000 clones detected, roughly 90% appear once; the ten largest clones hold approximately 3.3%. This material consisted of peripheral blood, taken 28 days after the second AZD1222 dose. The receptors here all came from an adult who received the AZD1222 COVID-19 vaccine.

The V and J genes are TRBV7-9 and TRBJ1-2, with 11 positions matching TRBD1. The CDR3 is 14 residues long. Germline CDR1 reads SEHNR; CDR2 reads FQNEAQ (reference sequence). J was trimmed by 4 bases and V by 5 bases; bases with no gene match: 3. The CDR3 region has the DNA TGTGCCAGCAGCGTGGGACAGGGGGGCTATGGCTACACCTTC. Residues: CASSVGQGGYGYTF.

This clone was picked up one time. This chain links TRBV11-2 with TRBJ1-1; no reliable D call. The CDR3 has 13 amino acids. Trimming took off 3 bases at V and 5 bases at J, with 10 bases between the two ends. CDR1 and CDR2 (germline): SGHAT, FQNNGV. Written as DNA, the CDR3 is TGTGCCAGCAGCTTTTTCCCGGAAACTGAAGCTTTCTTT. Translated, it gives CASSFFPETEAFF.

The chain uses TRBV7-3 and TRBJ1-2, with TRBD1 identical over 9 bases. The V and J ends lost 5 bases and 4 bases, in that order; junction bases with no gene match: 2. The germline gives CDR1 SGHTA, CDR2 FQGTGA. CDR3 length: 13 residues. Here the CDR3 reads CASSQTGGYGYTF. The DNA of the CDR3 is TGTGCCAGCAGCCAGACAGGGGGCTATGGCTACACCTTC.

The rearrangement links TRBV28 to TRBJ1-5; unclear D gene. The V gene's germline CDR1 is MDHEN and CDR2 SYDVKM. V was shortened by 4 bases and J by 4 bases, with 8 bases between the two germline ends. The CDR3 extends over 13 amino acids. CDR3 nucleotides: TGTGCCAGCAGTTGGGAGCAAAATCAGCCCCAGCATTTT. This sequence encodes CASSWEQNQPQHF.

The chain joins TRBV11-2 to TRBJ1-5, with D perhaps matching TRBD1 (5 bases). This CDR3 contains 13 residues. Germline V gene sequence: CDR1 SGHAT, CDR2 FQNNGV. The V end lost 8 bases, the J end lost 4 bases, and 12 bases lay between the germline ends. DNA for the CDR3: TGTGCCAGCCGCCGGGACCTAAATCAGCCCCAGCATTTT. Its translation is CASRRDLNQPQHF.

J is TRBJ1-2 and V is TRBV12-3 or TRBV12-4; D is ambiguous. The CDR3 consists of 11 residues. V was shortened by 2 bases and J by 7 bases, with 5 bases between the two germline ends. CDR3: CASSLRAGYTF. CDR3 DNA sequence: TGTGCCAGCAGTTTAAGAGCTGGCTACACCTTC.

This sequence joins TRBV11-3 and TRBJ2-1; 7 bases align to TRBD2. This CDR3 comprises 14 residues. Germline loops: CDR1 SGHNT, CDR2 YENEEA. V was clipped by 5 bases and J by 5 bases; unmatched bases: 6. The CDR3 DNA reads TGTGCCAGCAGCCCCCCAGCGGGAAACAATGAGCAGTTCTTC. Its protein is CASSPPAGNNEQFF.

This clone was seen just once. The rearrangement joins TRBV28 to TRBJ2-3; 9 bases agree with TRBD1. Unmatched junction bases numbered 1, after V lost 8 bases and J lost 1 base. The CDR3 runs 13 residues. Germline V gives CDR1 MDHEN, CDR2 SYDVKM. CDR3 nucleotides: TGTGCCAGCCGGACAGGGGGCACAGATACGCAGTATTTT. Protein product: CASRTGGTDTQYF.

The J gene is TRBJ1-1, the V gene TRBV18; D perhaps matches TRBD1 (5 bases). Germline values: CDR1 KGHSH, CDR2 LQKENI. This CDR3 has 15 amino acids. With 3 bases removed from V and 1 base from J, the gap between germline ends came to 12 bases. CDR3: CASSPWGGENTEAFF. The DNA for the CDR3 is TGTGCCAGCTCACCCTGGGGAGGGGAGAACACTGAAGCTTTCTTT.

The chain joins TRBV24-1 to TRBJ1-2, with TRBD1 as a possible D gene (5 bases). The CDR3 consists of 15 residues. The V gene's germline CDR1 is KGHDR and CDR2 SFDVKD. V lost 2 bases to trimming and J lost 5 bases, with 14 bases between them. The CDR3 protein is CATSDSGQGVYGYTF. The DNA of the CDR3 is TGTGCCACCAGTGATTCAGGGCAGGGAGTTTATGGCTACACCTTC.

V usage is TRBV9 and J usage is TRBJ2-1; D gene uncertain. Germline V gene lookup returns CDR1 SGDLS and CDR2 YYNGEE. V was trimmed by 0 bases and J by 8 bases, leaving 9 bases between them. The CDR3 length is 13 residues. The CDR3 region is CASSVDFSHEQFF. The CDR3, as DNA: TGTGCCAGCAGCGTAGACTTTTCCCATGAGCAGTTCTTC.

This clone is a singleton in its sample. V usage is TRBV15 and J usage is TRBJ2-5; 11 bases fit TRBD2. In germline, CDR1 is LNHNV, CDR2 YYDKDF (reference sequence). The CDR3 is 15 amino acids. Trimming removed 5 bases from V and 2 bases from J; junction bases left unmatched: 4. CDR3 sequence reads: CATSAGTSGQETQYF. The CDR3 DNA is TGTGCCACCAGCGCCGGGACTAGCGGACAAGAGACCCAGTACTTC.

The rearrangement uses TRBV27 and TRBJ2-5; D is uncertain. This CDR3 is 13 amino acids long. The V gene lost 1 base and the J gene lost 3 bases, with 6 bases spanning the gap. The germline CDR1 and CDR2 sequences are MNHEY and SMNVEV (reference sequence). CDR3 residues: CASSLFVEETQYF. The CDR3 nucleotides are TGTGCCAGCAGTTTATTTGTGGAAGAGACCCAGTACTTC.

The rearrangement uses TRBV7-2 and TRBJ1-1; 10 bases fit TRBD1. The trim removed 1 base at V and 8 bases at J, leaving 4 bases unmatched. Germline CDR1 and CDR2: SGHTA and FQGNSA. The CDR3 is made up of 14 amino acids. The CDR3 DNA sequence: TGTGCCAGCAGCTTAGGACAGGGGGCGGCGGAAGCTTTCTTT. Translation gives CASSLGQGAAEAFF.

This chain uses TRBV27 with TRBJ1-1; D is uncertain. Trimming cost V 1 base and J 5 bases, with 14 bases left between them. Germline lookup yields CDR1 MNHEY and CDR2 SMNVEV (reference sequence). The CDR3 contains 15 residues. CDR3 region: CASSLYPGLVTEAFF. CDR3 nucleotide sequence: TGTGCCAGCAGTTTATATCCAGGACTAGTGACTGAAGCTTTCTTT.

Only one count was recorded for this clone. The CDR3 DNA is TGCAGTGCGGGGACTAGGGATACGCAGTATTTT. It is translated as CSAGTRDTQYF. V is TRBV20-1 and J is TRBJ2-3; 8 bases map to TRBD2. This CDR3 region has 11 residues. Trimming at V came to 6 bases and at J to 6 bases, leaving 2 bases not matched to a gene. Germline V gene sequence: CDR1 DFQATT, CDR2 SNEGSKA (reference sequence).

The chain is built from TRBV7-9 and TRBJ2-1; TRBD2 matches at 8 bases. Trimming at V came to 5 bases and at J to 4 bases, leaving 16 bases not matched to a gene. This CDR3 is 18 amino acids long. The germline gives CDR1 SEHNR, CDR2 FQNEAQ (reference sequence). DNA of the CDR3: TGTGCCAGCAGCGGATCCTCCGCGGGACTAGACTCTTACAATGAGCAGTTCTTC. This codes for CASSGSSAGLDSYNEQFF.

The rearrangement joins TRBV2 to TRBJ2-1; 10 bases are shared with TRBD1. The CDR3 extends over 15 amino acids. The V gene's germline CDR1 is SNHLY and CDR2 FYNNEI. Losses at the gene ends were 4 bases for V and 4 bases for J; bases not matched to a gene: 4. The CDR3 protein is CASSADRGVYNEQFF. DNA for the CDR3: TGTGCCAGCAGTGCGGACAGGGGGGTATACAATGAGCAGTTCTTC.

The V call is TRBV6-5, the J call TRBJ1-2; a possible D gene is TRBD1 (5 bases). V was cut by 5 bases and J by 4 bases, with 8 bases left in between. This CDR3 region has 12 residues. CDR1 is MNHEY and CDR2 is SVGAGI in the germline V gene. DNA for the CDR3: TGTGCCAGCAGTCGGACAAGCTATGGCTACACCTTC. This codes for CASSRTSYGYTF.

V usage is TRBV5-6 and J usage is TRBJ2-6; 9 bases are a match to TRBD2. Germline values: CDR1 SGHDT, CDR2 YYEEEE. The CDR3 consists of 13 residues. The ends lost 5 bases at V and 13 bases at J; junction bases unmatched: 7. CDR3 nucleotides: TGTGCCAGCAGTAGCGGGGGTTTGGATGTCCTGACTTTC. Residues: CASSSGGLDVLTF.

V gene TRBV5-1 combines with J gene TRBJ1-1, with 9 bases identical to TRBD1. The CDR3 is 19 residues long. CDR1 SGHRS and CDR2 YFSETQ come from the germline V gene. J gave up 4 bases and V 5 bases, and 21 bases lay outside the gene matches. The CDR3 coding sequence is TGCGCCAGCAGGATCGGTAGACAGCCATCCGAGGACAGGGGCACTGAAGCTTTCTTT. Its protein is CASRIGRQPSEDRGTEAFF.

V gene TRBV13 combines with J gene TRBJ2-1, with 12 bases aligning to TRBD2. The CDR3 runs 17 residues. The V gene's germline CDR1 is PRHDT and CDR2 FYEKMQ (reference sequence). V was clipped by 5 bases and J by 4 bases; unmatched bases: 9. Here the CDR3 reads CASSPRTSGKSYNEQFF. The CDR3 nucleotides read TGTGCCAGCAGCCCCCGGACTAGCGGGAAATCGTACAATGAGCAGTTCTTC.

The chain recombines TRBV7-2 with TRBJ1-4; D gene unclear. CDR1 is SGHTA, CDR2 FQGNSA, per germline. The V end lost 3 bases, the J end lost 1 base, and 6 bases lay between the germline ends. The CDR3 runs 14 residues. The CDR3 nucleotides are TGTGCCAGCAGCTTGTGGGTAACTAATGAAAAACTGTTTTTT. As protein: CASSLWVTNEKLFF.

The rearrangement links TRBV9 to TRBJ1-6, with D uncertain. CDR3 length: 15 residues. Germline V gives CDR1 SGDLS, CDR2 YYNGEE. The V gene lost 0 bases and the J gene lost 7 bases, with 11 bases spanning the gap. CDR3 sequence: CASSVVGEENSPLHF. Written as DNA, the CDR3 is TGTGCCAGCAGCGTAGTCGGGGAAGAGAATTCACCCCTCCACTTT.

The chain joins TRBV4-1 to TRBJ2-7, with 10 bases identical to TRBD2. The V segment lost 0 bases and the J segment 1 base; nucleotides outside the gene matches: 3. CDR1 and CDR2 from the germline V gene are MGHRA and YSYEKL. CDR3 length: 16 amino acids. In DNA, the CDR3 is TGCGCCAGCAGCCAAGATCCTAGCGGGGGTTCCTACGAGCAGTACTTC. Protein sequence: CASSQDPSGGSYEQYF.

V gene TRBV27 combines with J gene TRBJ2-7; a possible D gene is TRBD1 (5 bases). Between the trimmed V and J ends, which lost 5 bases and 2 bases, there was a span of 22 bases. This CDR3 has 17 residues. CDR1 MNHEY and CDR2 SMNVEV come from the germline V gene (reference sequence). CDR3: CASSLKPQGIVAYEQYF. CDR3 bases: TGTGCCAGCAGTCTAAAGCCGCAGGGAATAGTCGCCTACGAGCAGTACTTC.

This chain joins TRBV30 and TRBJ1-6; TRBD1 agrees at 11 bases. CDR3 length: 14 residues. Germline V gene sequence: CDR1 GTSNPN, CDR2 SVGIG (reference sequence). Trimming at V came to 7 bases and at J to 9 bases, leaving 8 bases not matched to a gene. CDR3 nucleotide sequence: TGTGCCTATACCGGGACAGGGGGTTTTTCACCCCTCCACTTT. Translated: CAYTGTGGFSPLHF.